This TCR beta chain was recovered during a study of T-cell memory formation after mild COVID-19. This CDR3 region has 13 residues. V was pared by 8 bases and J by 0 bases, with 5 bases between. Per the germline V gene, CDR1 is MGHDK and CDR2 is SYGVNS. In TCRdb, the 5' RACE reads were re-called with MiXCR into one record per CDR3 protein. The table includes under 300,000 distinct CDR3 sequences, over 8.5% detected once. Sequenced sample: PBMCs or a T cell subset sorted from them (not recorded which). The receptor comes from a man between 18 and 29 years old who had mild COVID-19 (a few samples of this study predate the infection). Cell type and time point are not known. The V call is TRBV25-1, the J call TRBJ2-6, with no clear D. CDR3 in amino acids: CASLLSGANVLTF. In DNA, the CDR3 is TGTGCCAGCCTCCTCTCTGGGGCCAACGTCCTGACTTTC.